This T cell receptor (beta chain) was captured by sequencing in a study of PD-L1 blockade in urothelial cancer. Looking at the study overall: Patients initiated atezolizumab in the mid-2010s at 1,200 mg intravenously every 3 weeks. Each blood sample yielded a median of about 150,000 T cells.

Synthetically made TCR analog templates were put into each PCR as spikes. Measured with immunoSEQ multiplex PCR; TCRdb has only the in-frame clones, and not every one. The data contain some 71,000 clones, roughly 80% of them singletons. Note on this clone: The junction and the germline gene differ at one end; a read error may be behind it.

The CDR3 extends over 15 amino acids. The V gene's germline CDR1 is SSHAT and CDR2 FNYEAQ (reference sequence). The time point is: pretreatment peripheral blood. Patients had locally advanced or metastatic urothelial carcinoma. The sequencing here drew on PBMCs, taken around atezolizumab (anti-PD-L1) treatment. V gene TRBV7-7 combines with J gene TRBJ2-1, with TRBD2 identical over 11 bases. The sequence came from a man aged 40-55 years with urothelial cancer. The CDR3 region has the DNA TGTGCTAGCAGCTTGTCCGGGACTAGCGGCAATGAGCAGTTCTTC. This encodes CASSLSGTSGNEQFF.